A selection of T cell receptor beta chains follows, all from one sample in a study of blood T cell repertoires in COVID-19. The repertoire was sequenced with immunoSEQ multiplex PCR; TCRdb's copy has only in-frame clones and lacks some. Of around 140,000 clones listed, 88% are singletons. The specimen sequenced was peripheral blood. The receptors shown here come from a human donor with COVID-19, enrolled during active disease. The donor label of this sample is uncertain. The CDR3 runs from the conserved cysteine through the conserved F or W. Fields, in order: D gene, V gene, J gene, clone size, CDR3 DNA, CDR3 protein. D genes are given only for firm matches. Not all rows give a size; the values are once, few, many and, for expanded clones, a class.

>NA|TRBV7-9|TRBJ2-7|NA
TGTGCCAGCAGCTTGACAGGATTCCCCTACGAGCAGTACTTC
CASSLTGFPYEQYF
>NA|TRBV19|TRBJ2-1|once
TGTGCCAGTAGTCCCGGACTGGGCAATGAGCAGTTCTTC
CASSPGLGNEQFF
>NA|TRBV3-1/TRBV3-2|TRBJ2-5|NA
TGTGCCAGCAGCCAAGATTATACGGGAGAGACCCAGTACTTC
CASSQDYTGETQYF
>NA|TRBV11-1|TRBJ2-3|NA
TGTGCCAGCAGCTTAGCGTGGGTTCTGGGGGCCGGTACGCAGTATTTT
CASSLAWVLGAGTQYF
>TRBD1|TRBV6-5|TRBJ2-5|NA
TGTGCCAGCAACTCAGGGGGTCAAGAGACCCAGTACTTC
CASNSGGQETQYF
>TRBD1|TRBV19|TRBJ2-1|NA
TGTGCCAGTAGTATTAGGACAGGGTACTACAATGAGCAGTTCTTC
CASSIRTGYYNEQFF
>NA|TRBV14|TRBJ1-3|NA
TGTGCCAGCAGCCGCGGGACGGCTCACGGTGGAAACACCATATATTTT
CASSRGTAHGGNTIYF
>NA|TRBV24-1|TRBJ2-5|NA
TGTGCCACCAGTGACCGACAGGACCCGGAAGAGACCCAGTACTTC
CATSDRQDPEETQYF
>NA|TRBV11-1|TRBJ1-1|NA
TGTGCCAGCAGCTTAGGGCAGGTGAACACTGAAGCTTTCTTT
CASSLGQVNTEAFF
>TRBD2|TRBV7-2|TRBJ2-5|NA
TGTGCCAGCCGCTCCCAAGGTGGCGGGGGGCCTGAGACCCAGTACTTC
CASRSQGGGGPETQYF
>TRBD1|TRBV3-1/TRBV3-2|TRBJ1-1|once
TGTGCCAGCAGCCTTTGGGACAGTATGAACACTGAAGCTTTCTTT
CASSLWDSMNTEAFF
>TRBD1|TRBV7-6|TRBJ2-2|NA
TGTGCCAGCAGCCCAAGGGACAGGGAAAACACCGGGGAGCTGTTTTTT
CASSPRDRENTGELFF
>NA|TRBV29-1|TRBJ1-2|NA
TGCAGCGTTGATTCGAGCGGAGTCTATGGCTACACCTTC
CSVDSSGVYGYTF
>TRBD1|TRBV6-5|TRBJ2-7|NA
TGTGCCAGCCAGGGACAGGGGGAGAAGCAGTACTTC
CASQGQGEKQYF
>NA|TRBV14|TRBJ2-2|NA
TGTGCCAGCAGCGCATTAAACAGGGTCGGAACCGGGGAGCTGTTTTTT
CASSALNRVGTGELFF
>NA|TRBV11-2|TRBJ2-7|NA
TGTGCCAGCAGCTTAGGGAGGGCCTACGAGCAGTACTTC
CASSLGRAYEQYF
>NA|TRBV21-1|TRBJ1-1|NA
TGTGCCAGCAGCGGACCCTGGGGGGGTGGCATGAACACTGAAGCTTTCTTT
CASSGPWGGGMNTEAFF
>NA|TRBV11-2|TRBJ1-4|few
TGTGCCAGCAGCTTAGCTTGGACAGACAATGAAAAACTGTTTTTT
CASSLAWTDNEKLFF
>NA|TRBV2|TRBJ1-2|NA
TGTGCCAGCAGTGAATTGCGACAGGAGAACTATGGCTACACCTTC
CASSELRQENYGYTF
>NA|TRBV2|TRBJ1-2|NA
TGTGCCAGCAGTGAACGGAGCGCAGGGGTCGGGTATGGCTACACCTTC
CASSERSAGVGYGYTF